These 21 T cell receptor beta chains were all obtained from the same sample, sequenced in a study of T cells in Graves' hyperthyroidism and ophthalmopathy. Authors of the study amplified TCR beta CDR3 regions from RNA transcripts. Initially, a first-round RT-PCR of the TCR CDR3 employed the HTBI primer set. TCRdb redid the calling of the multiplex PCR reads with MiXCR, one entry per CDR3 protein. The sample carries 200,000 to 250,000 distinct CDR3 sequences, roughly a quarter recorded once. Input material: blood. The receptors originated from a woman aged 40 to 55 with Graves' ophthalmopathy.

The chain joins TRBV4-1 to TRBJ1-2, with 8 bases that match TRBD1. The CDR3 length is 14 residues. V shed 1 base, J shed 6 bases, and the junction held 4 bases outside the gene matches. Germline V gene lookup returns CDR1 MGHRA and CDR2 YSYEKL. The CDR3 spells CASSQGQGAHGYTF. The CDR3 nucleotides read TGCGCCAGCAGCCAAGGGCAGGGGGCGCATGGCTACACCTTC.

This clonotype was picked up many times. The chain is built from TRBV20-1 and TRBJ2-7; 8 nucleotides line up with TRBD2. The germline CDR1 and CDR2 sequences are DFQATT and SNEGSKA (reference sequence). The V gene end was trimmed by 3 bases and the J gene end by 4 bases; junction bases not matched to a gene: 17. The CDR3 covers 17 residues. DNA for the CDR3: TGCAGTGCTAGCACGGCAGGCCCAGCGGGAGTGGCGTACGAGCAGTACTTC. It specifies CSASTAGPAGVAYEQYF.

Ten or more counts support this clonotype. The chain employs TRBV12-3 or TRBV12-4 and TRBJ2-7, with 7 nucleotides matching TRBD2. The trim removed 6 bases at V and 4 bases at J, leaving 9 bases unmatched. The CDR3 has 14 amino acids. This CDR3 is CASSWGEGQYEQYF. The CDR3, as DNA: TGTGCCAGCAGCTGGGGGGAGGGCCAATACGAGCAGTACTTC.

J is TRBJ1-1 and V is TRBV30, with D maybe TRBD1 (5 bases). The CDR3 has 11 residues. Germline V CDR1 and CDR2: GTSNPN, SVGIG (reference sequence). The germline V and J ends were trimmed by 5 bases and 11 bases, with 15 bases remaining between them. This chain's CDR3 is CAWGTGGHAFF. The CDR3 nucleotides read TGTGCCTGGGGAACCGGGGGTCATGCTTTCTTT.

The rearrangement uses TRBV5-1 and TRBJ2-7; D call uncertain. The CDR3 length is 12 residues. The germline V gene has CDR1 SGHRS and CDR2 YFSETQ. V gave up 0 bases and J gave up 6 bases, with 7 bases separating them. In DNA form, the CDR3 reads TGCGCCAGCAGCTTGGTGGCATCCGAGCAGTACTTC. Translating it yields CASSLVASEQYF.

In this sample, this clonotype turned up many times. CDR3 in DNA: TGTGCCAGCAGCCGCGGGAGTTATGGTTACGAGCAGTACTTC. This translates into CASSRGSYGYEQYF. The chain uses TRBV3-1 and TRBJ2-7; 7 bases are shared with TRBD2. The germline gives CDR1 LGHDT, CDR2 YNNKEL (reference sequence). V lost 4 bases and J lost 4; bases outside the gene matches: 7. This CDR3 spans 14 amino acids.

The chain uses TRBV28 and TRBJ2-7; weak D call: TRBD2 (6 bases). The V end lost 3 bases, the J end lost 9 bases, and 12 bases lay between the germline ends. The germline V gene encodes CDR1 MDHEN and CDR2 SYDVKM. The length of the CDR3 is 12 residues. The CDR3 loop reads CASSLGGRLQYF. In DNA, the CDR3 is TGTGCCAGCAGTTTGGGGGGACGGTTGCAGTACTTC.

There are many counts of this clonotype. This chain links TRBV6-2 or TRBV6-3 with TRBJ1-5, with TRBD1 matching over 7 bases. Germline V CDR1 and CDR2: MNHEY, SVGEGT. There are 12 residues in the CDR3. With V trimmed by 7 bases and J by 6 bases, 3 bases remained unmatched. The chain's CDR3 is CASNGDSQPQHF. CDR3 DNA: TGTGCCAGCAATGGGGACAGTCAGCCCCAGCATTTT.

This clonotype was observed at least ten times. The chain links TRBV2 to TRBJ2-5; D assignment may be TRBD1 or TRBD2 (5 bases each). The CDR3 runs to 14 residues. Trimming took off 6 bases at V and 4 bases at J, with 15 bases between the two ends. Per germline, CDR1 SNHLY and CDR2 FYNNEI. The CDR3 nucleotides read TGTGCCAGCAGGGGGACCGACGCCCCAGAGACCCAGTACTTC. Translation gives CASRGTDAPETQYF.

The rearrangement links TRBV5-1 to TRBJ1-1; possible D gene TRBD1, 5 bases. Germline assignment: CDR1 SGHRS and CDR2 YFSETQ. This CDR3 comprises 16 residues. Trimming removed 0 bases at V and 4 bases at J, with 16 bases between. CDR3 coding DNA: TGCGCCAGCAGCTTGGGATGGACCGCGCAGGGCACTGAAGCTTTCTTT. Protein sequence: CASSLGWTAQGTEAFF.

This clonotype was counted many times. The rearrangement joins TRBV3-1 to TRBJ1-5; D is unresolved. Deletions cut 2 bases from V and 4 bases from J, with 6 bases between. The CDR3 length is 13 residues. Per germline, CDR1 LGHDT and CDR2 YNNKEL (reference sequence). The CDR3 is CASSQMSNQPQHF. The CDR3 bases are TGTGCCAGCAGCCAAATGTCAAATCAGCCCCAGCATTTT.

This clonotype was recorded at least ten times. The V call is TRBV7-2, the J call TRBJ2-7; a possible D gene is TRBD1 (6 bases). The CDR3 totals 15 residues. Germline loops: CDR1 SGHTA, CDR2 FQGNSA. V was shortened by 5 bases and J by 2 bases, with 16 bases between the two germline ends. The CDR3 protein is CASSPQTGAAYEQYF. The DNA of the CDR3 is TGTGCCAGCAGCCCTCAGACAGGAGCGGCCTACGAGCAGTACTTC.

This rearrangement joins TRBV20-1 to TRBJ1-5; D gene uncertain. The V gene's germline CDR1 is DFQATT and CDR2 SNEGSKA (reference sequence). Trimming removed 6 bases from V and 4 bases from J, with 13 bases in between. This CDR3 region has 13 residues. CDR3 sequence reads: CSARPLENQPQHF. The DNA for the CDR3 is TGCAGTGCCAGGCCCCTCGAGAATCAGCCCCAGCATTTT.

This sequence joins TRBV7-3 and TRBJ1-2; 9 bases agree with TRBD1. Per germline, CDR1 SGHTA and CDR2 FQGTGA. After removal of 5 bases from V and 7 bases from J, the junction contained 5 bases not matched to a gene. The CDR3 is 13 amino acids. CDR3 sequence (DNA): TGTGCCAGCAGCCTCTGGACAGGGGCTGGCTACACCTTC. Its translation: CASSLWTGAGYTF.

The chain combines TRBV6-1 with TRBJ2-5, with D maybe TRBD2 (6 bases). The length of the CDR3 is 13 residues. Germline V CDR1 and CDR2: MNHNS, SASEGT. Deletions cut 6 bases from V and 5 bases from J, with 13 bases between. This CDR3 is CASRLGLRETQYF. CDR3 nucleotides: TGTGCCAGCAGGCTGGGACTTCGGGAGACCCAGTACTTC.

In this sample, this clonotype turned up many times. The chain is built from TRBV11-1 and TRBJ2-7, with TRBD2 matching over 12 bases. The J segment lost 6 bases and the V segment lost 1 base, leaving 7 bases of the junction unmatched. This CDR3 has 16 residues. Germline assignment: CDR1 SGHAT and CDR2 FQDESV (reference sequence). The CDR3 region has the DNA TGTGCCAGCAGCTTAGAAGAACTAGCGGGAGGCGTCGAGCAGTACTTC. Encoded protein: CASSLEELAGGVEQYF.

This clonotype was seen at least ten times. The chain uses TRBV20-1 and TRBJ2-4, with 7 positions matching TRBD1. The CDR3 has 14 residues. Germline V gives CDR1 DFQATT, CDR2 SNEGSKA (reference sequence). V trimming: 6 bases; J trimming: 2 bases; junction bases outside the gene matches: 7. The CDR3 reads CSALPTGSKNIQYF. The CDR3 DNA reads as TGCAGTGCCCTACCGACAGGGTCCAAAAACATTCAGTACTTC.

This clonotype was detected ten times or more. The rearrangement joins TRBV3-1 to TRBJ2-7, with 7 bases fitting TRBD2. Germline V gene data show CDR1 as LGHDT and CDR2 as YNNKEL (reference sequence). The CDR3 is made up of 14 amino acids. V trimming: 0 bases; J trimming: 3 bases; junction bases outside the gene matches: 2. The CDR3 loop is CASSQERGDYEQYF. The CDR3 DNA reads as TGTGCCAGCAGCCAAGAACGGGGGGACTACGAGCAGTACTTC.

This clonotype was detected ten times or more. The chain recombines TRBV6-5 with TRBJ1-5; D unclear. This CDR3 is 15 amino acids long. V lost 0 bases to trimming and J lost 1 base, with 7 bases between them. Germline assignment: CDR1 MNHEY and CDR2 SVGAGI. CDR3 amino acids: CASSYSLQSNQPQHF. CDR3 DNA: TGTGCCAGCAGTTACTCGTTACAGAGCAATCAGCCCCAGCATTTT.

This clonotype showed up many times. The V gene is TRBV29-1, the J gene TRBJ2-2; 10 positions match TRBD2. V shed 2 bases and J 7 bases; nucleotides not matched to a gene: 4. This CDR3 has 14 amino acids. CDR1 is SQVTM, CDR2 ANQGSEA, per germline. The CDR3 spells CSVELAGVGGELFF. The DNA of the CDR3 is TGCAGCGTTGAACTAGCGGGAGTCGGCGGGGAGCTGTTTTTT.

This clonotype was picked up many times. The chain has TRBV28 and TRBJ2-5; 7 bases are a match to TRBD1. The V and J ends lost 6 bases and 4 bases, in that order; junction bases with no gene match: 8. Germline CDR1 MDHEN, CDR2 SYDVKM. The CDR3 contains 14 residues. CDR3 sequence (DNA): TGTGCCAGCAGCCCGTTAGGGGGCCGAGAGACCCAGTACTTC. Amino acids: CASSPLGGRETQYF.